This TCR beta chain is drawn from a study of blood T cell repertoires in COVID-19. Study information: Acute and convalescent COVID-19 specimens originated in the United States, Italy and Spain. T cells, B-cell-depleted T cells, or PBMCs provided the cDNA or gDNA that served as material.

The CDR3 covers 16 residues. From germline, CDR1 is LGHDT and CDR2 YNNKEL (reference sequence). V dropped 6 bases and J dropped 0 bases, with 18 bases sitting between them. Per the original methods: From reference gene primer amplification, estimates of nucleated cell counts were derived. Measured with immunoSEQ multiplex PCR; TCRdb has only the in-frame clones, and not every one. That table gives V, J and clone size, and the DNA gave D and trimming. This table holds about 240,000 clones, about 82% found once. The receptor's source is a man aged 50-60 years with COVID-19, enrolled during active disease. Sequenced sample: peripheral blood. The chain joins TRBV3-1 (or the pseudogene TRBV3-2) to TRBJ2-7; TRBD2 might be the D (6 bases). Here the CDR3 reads CASRQKAGSGSYEQYF. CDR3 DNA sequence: TGTGCCAGCAGACAAAAGGCGGGATCCGGCTCCTACGAGCAGTACTTC.